The T cell receptor beta chain described here comes from a study of human T cells and chemical hapten exposure (dated by TCRdb to the early 2020s). Background on the whole study: For sensitization, 2% DPC in acetone was applied to an approximately 2 cm by approximately 2 cm area of upper inner arm skin. Alopecia areata with under or over 50% scalp involvement, alopecia totalis and alopecia universalis were represented in the patient cohort, which was mostly female. This study followed changes in the peripheral blood TCR repertoire in vivo during primary and secondary sensitization of alopecia patients to the hapten diphenylcyclopropenone (DPC). Libraries were pooled for sequencing, and per-sample TCR yields varied mainly because of small differences in library volumes within the pool. Under 30 alopecia patients gave blood for TCR sequencing at one to four time points (pre-sensitization, 2, 6 and 24 weeks). Patch testing was performed on the upper back with Finn chambers containing 0.01% DPC, and the patch tests were scored after 6 days according to International Contact Dermatitis Research Group standards. Blood samples were taken from patients before sensitization (week 0) and then at 2, 6 and about 24 weeks after DPC sensitization. Weekly therapeutic DPC doses were additionally applied to the scalp of patients throughout the roughly 22-week study period. What the research found in general, with its limitations: All patients had alopecia, a presumed autoimmune disease, so their immune response might differ from that of healthy individuals. After repeated subsampling, changes were observed in the strength of the expansion versus patch-test correlation and in the threshold at which the correlation became significant. The number of TCRs above 1 in 1000 frequency did not change with DPC sensitization; there was no evidence of global repertoire structure alterations. Patch test score correlated positively with the number of PT1 expanded TCRs, reaching significance at thresholds 8, 16 and 32 but not at 4. Expanded TCRs formed significantly more large CDR3 similarity clusters than pre-sensitization or healthy control sets, consistent with antigen-driven responses.

The time point label, as the study defines it: patch test 1, 2 weeks after DPC sensitization. In light of the paper, this sample's treatment or condition label describes: therapeutic diphenylcyclopropenone sensitization with weekly scalp DPC. At every patch-test visit, the blood draw took place before the patch test was put on. Patients were considered eligible if aged 18 to 70, diagnosed with alopecia and deemed suitable for DPC therapy, and patients were excluded if pregnant. Total RNA was extracted from unfractionated whole blood that had been collected in Tempus Blood RNA tubes. This clonotype appeared many times. Its target antigen remains unknown. The input lacks base qualities; no much larger clone sits a single base away. The library was generated by RACE. Sequencer: NextSeq 500. During library preparation, unique molecular identifiers were attached to individual cDNA molecules so that TCRs could be counted in a quantitative, reproducible way. Both TCR alpha and TCR beta chains were sequenced from each blood RNA sample. In the source study's methods: Samples had a median of roughly 98,000 TCRs, with a range from about 23,224 to 750,000. The Decombinator software suite was used to annotate V, J and CDR3 in the TCR reads. Every sample was subsampled to the same number of TCRs (28,000) for the PS versus PT1 abundance plots. TCRs were defined as expanded if absent before sensitization and observed at least eight times at the 2-week time point. The raw public reads went through TCRdb reprocessing: fastp at Q25, MiXCR clone calling, in-frame beta chains kept. Rows are unified per CDR3 protein, each entry keeping the most common DNA and genes. Here the V and J calls rest on TCRdb's processing, not on the authors' analysis. The sample table shows tens of thousands of distinct CDR3 sequences, and about 9.3% are seen once. The top ten hold about an eighth of the sample.

V is clipped by 4 bases and J by 4 bases, and the sequence between their germline boundaries is 8 bases long. The CDR3 numbers 13 residues from cysteine through phenylalanine. The read is trimmed to its CDR3 DNA, 39 bases read in frame from base 1. CDR1 and CDR2 were assigned from the germline V gene as KGHSH and LQKENI. Here the chain combines TRBV18 and TRBJ2-1; the D gene identity is not certain. The specimen was whole blood, collected in connection with sensitization to the hapten diphenylcyclopropenone (DPC). The receptor was isolated from a woman between 35 and 50 years old with alopecia areata. Some clones in this sample may be carry-over from other donors' samples. The nucleotides are TGTGCCAGCTCACGGTATCAGTACAATGAGCAGTTCTTC. It specifies CASSRYQYNEQFF.